This is a list of T cell receptor beta chains from one sample in a study of CD8+CD57+ T cells in acquired aplastic anemia. Using its own MiXCR run on the reads, TCRdb lists one record per CDR3 protein. The repertoire holds around 200,000 distinct CDR3 sequences, less than 65% seen once, with about a sixth in the top ten. The sequencing sample was made of sorted CD4+, CD8+, or CD8+CD57+ T cells (not recorded which) from PBMCs. The origin of the receptors is a human donor in good health, serving as a control. Both conserved end residues are part of each CDR3. Fields, in order: D gene, clone size, V gene, J gene, CDR3 protein, CDR3 DNA. D genes are given only for firm matches. Some rows mark clone size as missing; the rest say once, few, many or name a class of expanded clone.

d_gene: TRBD1; abundance: once; v_gene: TRBV7-2; j_gene: TRBJ1-2; CDR3aa: CASSQTPGQGTGGYTF; CDR3nt: TGCGCCAGCAGCCAGACCCCCGGACAGGGGACGGGCGGCTACACCTTC
d_gene: TRBD2; abundance: NA; v_gene: TRBV11-1; j_gene: TRBJ2-7; CDR3aa: CASTPLVISSGENYEQYF; CDR3nt: TGTGCCAGCACCCCCTTGGTGATTAGTAGCGGGGAAAACTACGAGCAGTACTTC
d_gene: TRBD1; abundance: NA; v_gene: TRBV6-1; j_gene: TRBJ1-2; CDR3aa: CASSEPGGSYGYTF; CDR3nt: TGTGCCAGCAGTGAGCCAGGGGGTTCCTATGGCTACACCTTC
d_gene: NA; abundance: NA; v_gene: TRBV24-1; j_gene: TRBJ2-2; CDR3aa: CATSGGNTGELFF; CDR3nt: TGTGCCACCAGTGGCGGCAACACCGGGGAGCTGTTTTTT
d_gene: TRBD2; abundance: many; v_gene: TRBV29-1; j_gene: TRBJ2-5; CDR3aa: CSGGLAGGETQYF; CDR3nt: TGCAGCGGCGGACTAGCGGGGGGAGAGACCCAGTACTTC
d_gene: TRBD2; abundance: NA; v_gene: TRBV24-1; j_gene: TRBJ2-3; CDR3aa: CATSGGLAGTDTQYF; CDR3nt: TGTGCCACCAGTGGGGGACTAGCGGGCACAGATACGCAGTATTTT
d_gene: NA; abundance: NA; v_gene: TRBV19; j_gene: TRBJ2-7; CDR3aa: CASSRAGAYEQYF; CDR3nt: TGTGCCAGTAGTAGGGCGGGGGCTTACGAGCAGTACTTC
d_gene: NA; abundance: few; v_gene: TRBV14; j_gene: TRBJ1-3; CDR3aa: CASSQEREQGTWTGNTTYF; CDR3nt: TGTGCCAGCAGCCAAGAGAGGGAACAGGGAACATGGACTGGAAACACCACATATTTT
d_gene: NA; abundance: few; v_gene: TRBV20-1; j_gene: TRBJ2-7; CDR3aa: CSARDHVRGEQYF; CDR3nt: TGCAGTGCTAGAGATCACGTGCGGGGCGAGCAGTACTTC
d_gene: TRBD2; abundance: NA; v_gene: TRBV30; j_gene: TRBJ2-1; CDR3aa: CAWSVGLAGYNEQFF; CDR3nt: TGTGCCTGGAGTGTAGGTCTAGCGGGGTACAATGAGCAGTTCTTC
d_gene: TRBD1; abundance: many; v_gene: TRBV14; j_gene: TRBJ1-3; CDR3aa: CASSMTGTGYGNTIYF; CDR3nt: TGTGCCAGCAGCATGACCGGGACAGGGTACGGAAACACCATATATTTT
d_gene: TRBD2; abundance: NA; v_gene: TRBV20-1; j_gene: TRBJ2-5; CDR3aa: CSARPASGSWETQYF; CDR3nt: TGCAGTGCTAGACCGGCTAGCGGGAGCTGGGAGACCCAGTACTTC
d_gene: NA; abundance: NA; v_gene: TRBV19; j_gene: TRBJ1-2; CDR3aa: CASSRGANYGYTF; CDR3nt: TGTGCCAGTAGTAGGGGGGCTAACTATGGCTACACCTTC
d_gene: NA; abundance: NA; v_gene: TRBV12-3/TRBV12-4; j_gene: TRBJ1-6; CDR3aa: CASHFTSDSPLHF; CDR3nt: TGTGCCAGCCATTTTACAAGTGATTCACCCCTCCACTTT
d_gene: TRBD1; abundance: many; v_gene: TRBV20-1; j_gene: TRBJ1-4; CDR3aa: CSARSAGGYEKLFF; CDR3nt: TGCAGTGCTAGATCCGCAGGGGGCTATGAAAAACTGTTTTTT
d_gene: TRBD2; abundance: NA; v_gene: TRBV7-7; j_gene: TRBJ2-1; CDR3aa: CASSPSRGDNEQFF; CDR3nt: TGTGCTAGCAGCCCCTCGCGGGGGGACAATGAGCAGTTCTTC
d_gene: NA; abundance: few; v_gene: TRBV20-1; j_gene: TRBJ2-7; CDR3aa: CSALAAYEQYF; CDR3nt: TGCAGTGCCCTGGCGGCCTACGAGCAGTACTTC
d_gene: NA; abundance: NA; v_gene: TRBV19; j_gene: TRBJ1-1; CDR3aa: CASSIGLGGGTEAFF; CDR3nt: TGTGCCAGTAGTATAGGGTTGGGAGGCGGCACTGAAGCTTTCTTT
d_gene: NA; abundance: NA; v_gene: TRBV10-3; j_gene: TRBJ2-3; CDR3aa: CASSIEGRTDTQYF; CDR3nt: TGTGCCAGCAGTATAGAGGGGCGCACAGATACGCAGTATTTT
d_gene: NA; abundance: once; v_gene: TRBV20-1; j_gene: TRBJ1-5; CDR3aa: CSARDAGPGNQPQHF; CDR3nt: TGCAGTGCTAGAGATGCAGGACCGGGCAATCAGCCCCAGCATTTT
d_gene: TRBD1; abundance: many; v_gene: TRBV19; j_gene: TRBJ1-2; CDR3aa: CASSTSGTGFFTSYTF; CDR3nt: TGTGCCAGTAGTACCTCCGGGACAGGTTTTTTTACTTCATACACCTTC
d_gene: TRBD1; abundance: few; v_gene: TRBV7-2; j_gene: TRBJ1-3; CDR3aa: CASSIQGTERNTIYF; CDR3nt: TGTGCCAGCAGCATCCAGGGGACAGAGAGAAACACCATATATTTT
d_gene: NA; abundance: NA; v_gene: TRBV11-2; j_gene: TRBJ2-1; CDR3aa: CASKDYNEQFF; CDR3nt: TGTGCCAGCAAGGACTACAATGAGCAGTTCTTC
d_gene: NA; abundance: few; v_gene: TRBV29-1; j_gene: TRBJ1-1; CDR3aa: CSVQKGGTTEAFF; CDR3nt: TGCAGCGTCCAAAAAGGGGGAACGACTGAAGCTTTCTTT
d_gene: NA; abundance: many; v_gene: TRBV10-3; j_gene: TRBJ1-4; CDR3aa: CAISDSIVNQKLFF; CDR3nt: TGTGCCATCAGTGACTCAATTGTGAACCAAAAACTGTTTTTT
d_gene: TRBD1; abundance: NA; v_gene: TRBV10-3; j_gene: TRBJ2-7; CDR3aa: CAISEGQGAWGEQYF; CDR3nt: TGTGCCATCAGTGAGGGACAGGGGGCATGGGGTGAGCAGTACTTC
d_gene: TRBD1; abundance: once; v_gene: TRBV6-1; j_gene: TRBJ2-3; CDR3aa: CASSETGAPDTQYF; CDR3nt: TGTGCCAGCAGTGAGACAGGGGCCCCAGATACGCAGTATTTT
d_gene: NA; abundance: NA; v_gene: TRBV7-6; j_gene: TRBJ1-4; CDR3aa: CASSLVSTNEKLFF; CDR3nt: TGTGCCAGCAGCTTAGTCTCAACTAATGAAAAACTGTTTTTT
d_gene: TRBD1; abundance: NA; v_gene: TRBV2; j_gene: TRBJ1-1; CDR3aa: CASNTGEQNTEAFF; CDR3nt: TGTGCCAGCAATACAGGGGAACAAAACACTGAAGCTTTCTTT
d_gene: TRBD1; abundance: NA; v_gene: TRBV7-2; j_gene: TRBJ2-7; CDR3aa: CASSLEPGQGWVYEQYF; CDR3nt: TGTGCCAGCAGCTTAGAACCGGGACAGGGATGGGTCTACGAGCAGTACTTC
d_gene: NA; abundance: NA; v_gene: TRBV20-1; j_gene: TRBJ1-2; CDR3aa: CSALMAVYGYTF; CDR3nt: TGCAGTGCACTCATGGCGGTCTATGGCTACACCTTC
d_gene: NA; abundance: NA; v_gene: TRBV12-3/TRBV12-4; j_gene: TRBJ1-2; CDR3aa: CASRSGSGGYTF; CDR3nt: TGTGCCAGCAGGTCCGGGTCGGGTGGCTACACCTTC
d_gene: NA; abundance: NA; v_gene: TRBV14; j_gene: TRBJ2-7; CDR3aa: CASSQNLGRAEQYF; CDR3nt: TGTGCCAGCAGCCAAAACCTCGGAAGGGCCGAGCAGTACTTC
d_gene: TRBD2; abundance: few; v_gene: TRBV7-3; j_gene: TRBJ2-7; CDR3aa: CASSPTSGGYNEQYF; CDR3nt: TGTGCCAGCAGCCCGACTAGCGGGGGGTACAATGAGCAGTACTTC
d_gene: NA; abundance: many; v_gene: TRBV2; j_gene: TRBJ2-5; CDR3aa: CASSGQVRETQYF; CDR3nt: TGTGCCAGCAGTGGCCAGGTTCGAGAGACCCAGTACTTC
d_gene: TRBD2; abundance: NA; v_gene: TRBV10-2; j_gene: TRBJ2-7; CDR3aa: CASSPKTGGTYEQYF; CDR3nt: TGCGCCAGCAGCCCTAAAACGGGGGGAACCTACGAGCAGTACTTC
d_gene: NA; abundance: NA; v_gene: TRBV7-6; j_gene: TRBJ2-3; CDR3aa: CASSRGADTQYF; CDR3nt: TGTGCCAGCAGCAGGGGGGCAGATACGCAGTATTTT
d_gene: TRBD2; abundance: NA; v_gene: TRBV11-2; j_gene: TRBJ2-5; CDR3aa: CASSLSGGQETQYF; CDR3nt: TGTGCCAGCAGCCTATCCGGGGGGCAAGAGACCCAGTACTTC
d_gene: TRBD1; abundance: many; v_gene: TRBV7-3; j_gene: TRBJ1-5; CDR3aa: CASSFDRGEGDQPQHF; CDR3nt: TGTGCCAGCAGCTTCGACAGGGGAGAGGGGGATCAGCCCCAGCATTTT
d_gene: TRBD2; abundance: few; v_gene: TRBV7-6; j_gene: TRBJ2-1; CDR3aa: CASSQAAGGTGQETQFF; CDR3nt: TGTGCCAGCAGCCAGGCAGCGGGGGGGACGGGTCAAGAGACCCAGTTCTTC
d_gene: TRBD1; abundance: NA; v_gene: TRBV20-1; j_gene: TRBJ1-2; CDR3aa: CSGGGTGNYGYTF; CDR3nt: TGCAGTGGGGGTGGGACAGGGAACTATGGCTACACCTTC
d_gene: TRBD1; abundance: NA; v_gene: TRBV19; j_gene: TRBJ1-1; CDR3aa: CASSTRGVPEAFF; CDR3nt: TGTGCCAGTAGTACCAGGGGGGTCCCTGAAGCTTTCTTT
d_gene: TRBD1; abundance: many; v_gene: TRBV29-1; j_gene: TRBJ1-4; CDR3aa: CSVRTGLTTNEKLFF; CDR3nt: TGCAGCGTCCGGACAGGGTTGACGACTAATGAAAAACTGTTTTTT
d_gene: NA; abundance: many; v_gene: TRBV28; j_gene: TRBJ1-1; CDR3aa: CASSLMNTEAFF; CDR3nt: TGTGCCAGCAGCCTCATGAACACTGAAGCTTTCTTT
d_gene: NA; abundance: once; v_gene: TRBV29-1; j_gene: TRBJ1-5; CDR3aa: CSVEVREQGPNQPQHF; CDR3nt: TGCAGCGTTGAAGTTCGGGAACAGGGTCCCAATCAGCCCCAGCATTTT
d_gene: NA; abundance: NA; v_gene: TRBV20-1; j_gene: TRBJ1-5; CDR3aa: CSARVLASGYSNQPQHF; CDR3nt: TGCAGTGCTAGAGTCTTGGCTAGCGGGTATAGCAATCAGCCCCAGCATTTT
d_gene: TRBD1; abundance: NA; v_gene: TRBV7-2; j_gene: TRBJ2-7; CDR3aa: CASRPGTGSSYEQYF; CDR3nt: TGTGCCAGCAGACCCGGGACAGGGAGCTCCTACGAGCAGTACTTC
d_gene: NA; abundance: few; v_gene: TRBV15; j_gene: TRBJ1-1; CDR3aa: CATLGKRNTEAFF; CDR3nt: TGTGCCACCCTGGGGAAAAGGAACACTGAAGCTTTCTTT
d_gene: TRBD2; abundance: NA; v_gene: TRBV2; j_gene: TRBJ2-3; CDR3aa: CASSAGLAGAGDTQYF; CDR3nt: TGTGCCAGCAGTGCGGGACTAGCGGGGGCCGGGGATACGCAGTATTTT
d_gene: TRBD1; abundance: NA; v_gene: TRBV5-1; j_gene: TRBJ1-2; CDR3aa: CASRRIEGQPYGYTF; CDR3nt: TGCGCCAGCAGGAGAATTGAGGGACAGCCCTATGGCTACACCTTC
d_gene: NA; abundance: NA; v_gene: TRBV7-3; j_gene: TRBJ2-6; CDR3aa: CASSLTGLSSGANVLTF; CDR3nt: TGTGCCAGCAGCTTAACGGGGCTGAGCTCTGGGGCCAACGTCCTGACTTTC